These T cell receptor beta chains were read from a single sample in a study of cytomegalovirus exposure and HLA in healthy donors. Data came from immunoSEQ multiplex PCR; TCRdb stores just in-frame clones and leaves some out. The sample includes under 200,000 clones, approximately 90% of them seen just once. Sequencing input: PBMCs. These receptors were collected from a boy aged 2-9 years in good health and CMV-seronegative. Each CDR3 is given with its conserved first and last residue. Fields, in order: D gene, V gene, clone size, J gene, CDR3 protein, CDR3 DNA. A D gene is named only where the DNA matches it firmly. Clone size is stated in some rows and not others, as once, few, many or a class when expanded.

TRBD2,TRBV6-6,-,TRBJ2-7,CASSYIAGVTYEQYF,TGTGCCAGCAGTTACATAGCGGGGGTGACCTACGAGCAGTACTTC
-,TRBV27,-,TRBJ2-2,CASSILAGNTGELFF,TGTGCCAGCAGCATCTTGGCGGGCAACACCGGGGAGCTGTTTTTT
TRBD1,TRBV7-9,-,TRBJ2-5,CASSSTKGTGETQYF,TGTGCCAGCAGCTCAACAAAAGGGACAGGAGAGACCCAGTACTTC
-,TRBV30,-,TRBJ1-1,CASTRGGTEAFF,TGTGCCTCAACGCGGGGAGGCACTGAAGCTTTCTTT
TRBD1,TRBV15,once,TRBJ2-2,CATSRGQGGSGELFF,TGTGCCACCAGCAGAGGACAGGGTGGGTCCGGGGAGCTGTTTTTT
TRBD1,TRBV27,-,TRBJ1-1,CASSLWGQGPEAFF,TGTGCCAGCAGTTTATGGGGACAGGGCCCTGAAGCTTTCTTT
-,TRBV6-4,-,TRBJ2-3,CASNRDPSTSTDTQYF,TGTGCCAGCAACAGAGACCCGTCGACGAGCACAGATACGCAGTATTTT
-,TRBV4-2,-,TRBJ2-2,CASSQRRGTEGGELFF,TGTGCCAGCAGCCAAAGGCGCGGGACAGAAGGGGGGGAGCTGTTTTTT
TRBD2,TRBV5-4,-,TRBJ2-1,CASSLMTSGGTRGNEQFF,TGTGCCAGCAGCTTGATGACTAGCGGGGGGACCAGGGGCAATGAGCAGTTCTTC
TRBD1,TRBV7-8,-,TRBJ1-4,CASSPDRARPTNEKLFF,TGTGCCAGCAGCCCGGACAGGGCTCGGCCAACTAATGAAAAACTGTTTTTT
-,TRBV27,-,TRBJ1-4,CASSLSVAGEKLFF,TGTGCCAGCAGTTTATCGGTAGCTGGCGAAAAACTGTTTTTT
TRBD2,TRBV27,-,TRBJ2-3,CASSWGAGGTDTQYF,TGTGCCAGCAGTTGGGGAGCGGGAGGTACAGATACGCAGTATTTT
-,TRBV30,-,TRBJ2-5,CAWGDATTTQYF,TGTGCCTGGGGTGACGCTACTACGACCCAGTACTTC
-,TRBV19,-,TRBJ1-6,CASTQGSVTRNSPLHF,TGTGCCAGTACTCAGGGGTCTGTGACAAGGAATTCACCCCTCCACTTT
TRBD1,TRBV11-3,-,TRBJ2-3,CASSQQGDPTDTQYF,TGTGCCAGCAGCCAACAGGGGGACCCCACAGATACGCAGTATTTT
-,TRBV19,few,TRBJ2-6,CASSITVRSPGANVLTF,TGTGCCAGTAGTATAACGGTCAGGTCCCCTGGGGCCAACGTCCTGACTTTC
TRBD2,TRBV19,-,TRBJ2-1,CASAGEAHNEQFF,TGTGCCAGCGCGGGGGAGGCCCACAATGAGCAGTTCTTC
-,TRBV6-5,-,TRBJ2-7,CASSYSGISYEQYF,TGTGCCAGCAGTTATTCCGGGATTTCCTACGAGCAGTACTTC
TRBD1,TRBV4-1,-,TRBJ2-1,CASSPLFLDRIGNEQFF,TGCGCCAGCAGCCCGTTATTTCTGGACAGGATAGGTAATGAGCAGTTCTTC
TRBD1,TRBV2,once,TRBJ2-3,CASGGQGGPTDTQYF,TGTGCCAGCGGAGGACAGGGGGGACCCACAGATACGCAGTATTTT
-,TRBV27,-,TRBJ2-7,CASSPRRGGRHEQYF,TGTGCCAGCAGTCCCCGTAGGGGGGGACGCCACGAGCAGTACTTC
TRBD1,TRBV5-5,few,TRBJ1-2,CASSQTGVYGYTF,TGTGCCAGCAGCCAGACAGGGGTCTATGGCTACACCTTC
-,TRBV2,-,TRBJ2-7,CASSFRDSGHEQYF,TGTGCCAGCAGCTTCCGGGACTCCGGGCACGAGCAGTACTTC
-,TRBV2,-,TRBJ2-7,CASSELSSQIGSEQYF,TGTGCCAGCAGTGAATTAAGTTCCCAAATCGGTTCCGAGCAGTACTTC
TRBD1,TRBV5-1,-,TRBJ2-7,CASSLGRTGGAEQYF,TGCGCCAGCAGCTTGGGGAGGACAGGGGGCGCCGAGCAGTACTTC
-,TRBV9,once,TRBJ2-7,CASSVESRGAEQYF,TGTGCCAGCAGCGTAGAAAGCAGGGGCGCCGAGCAGTACTTC
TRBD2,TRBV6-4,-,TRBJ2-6,CASRPPGGSGANVLTF,TGTGCCAGCAGACCCCCGGGGGGCTCTGGGGCCAACGTCCTGACTTTC
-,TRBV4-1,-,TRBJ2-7,CASSQVYGMGSHEQYF,TGCGCCAGCAGCCAAGTATACGGGATGGGTTCCCACGAGCAGTACTTC
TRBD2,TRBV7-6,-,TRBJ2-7,CASSPGTAGVINSYEQYF,TGTGCCAGCAGCCCCGGAACAGCGGGAGTGATAAACTCCTACGAGCAGTACTTC
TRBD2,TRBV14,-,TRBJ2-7,CASSQVGRAYEQYF,TGTGCCAGCAGCCAAGTCGGGAGGGCCTACGAGCAGTACTTC
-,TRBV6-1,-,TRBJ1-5,CASRRTESGNQPQHF,TGTGCCAGCAGGCGGACAGAATCGGGCAATCAGCCCCAGCATTTT
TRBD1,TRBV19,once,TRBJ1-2,CASRGTGGQYGYTF,TGTGCCAGTAGGGGGACAGGGGGACAATATGGCTACACCTTC
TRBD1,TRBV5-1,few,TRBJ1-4,CASSLETGAEKLFF,TGCGCCAGCAGCTTAGAAACAGGGGCCGAAAAACTGTTTTTT
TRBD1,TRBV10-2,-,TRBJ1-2,CASSEGRGLNGYTF,TGCGCCAGCAGTGAAGGCAGGGGGCTAAATGGCTACACCTTC
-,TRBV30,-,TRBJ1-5,CAWSPESNQPQHF,TGTGCCTGGAGTCCCGAGAGCAATCAGCCCCAGCATTTT
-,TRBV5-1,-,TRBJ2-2,CASRSSFPPGLAGELFF,TGCGCCAGCAGATCCTCGTTTCCTCCAGGGTTGGCCGGGGAGCTGTTTTTT
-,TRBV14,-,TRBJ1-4,CASSPRVTNEKLFF,TGTGCCAGCAGCCCGAGGGTAACTAATGAAAAACTGTTTTTT
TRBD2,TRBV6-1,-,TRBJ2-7,CASSGHRGPSGAQTYEQYF,TGTGCCAGCAGTGGTCACAGGGGACCTAGCGGGGCACAGACCTACGAGCAGTACTTC
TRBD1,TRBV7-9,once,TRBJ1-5,CSSSEDRVIQPQHF,TGTTCCAGCAGCGAGGACAGGGTAATTCAGCCCCAGCATTTT
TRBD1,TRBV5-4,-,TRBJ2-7,CASSGDRGRVYEQYF,TGTGCCAGCAGCGGGGACAGGGGGCGCGTCTACGAGCAGTACTTC
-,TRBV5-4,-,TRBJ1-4,CASSLGTTGKVEKLFF,TGTGCCAGCAGCTTGGGCACGACCGGGAAGGTTGAAAAACTGTTTTTT
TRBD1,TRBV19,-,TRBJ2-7,CASSLKDRAYEQYF,TGTGCCAGTAGTCTAAAGGACAGGGCTTACGAGCAGTACTTC
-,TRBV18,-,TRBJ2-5,CASSAVGFEIQETQYF,TGTGCCAGCTCGGCGGTCGGCTTTGAGATCCAAGAGACCCAGTACTTC
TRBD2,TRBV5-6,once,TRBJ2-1,CASSPQGSGRRYEQFF,TGTGCCAGCAGCCCCCAGGGGAGCGGGAGACGGTATGAGCAGTTCTTC
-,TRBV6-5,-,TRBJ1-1,CASSYSLLAVNTEAFF,TGTGCCAGCAGTTACTCTCTCTTGGCGGTGAACACTGAAGCTTTCTTT
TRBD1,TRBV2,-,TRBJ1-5,CASRGTGGGNQPQHF,TGTGCCAGCAGAGGGACAGGGGGCGGAAATCAGCCCCAGCATTTT
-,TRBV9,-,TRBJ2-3,CASSVEGPDTQYF,TGTGCCAGCAGCGTCGAGGGTCCAGATACGCAGTATTTT
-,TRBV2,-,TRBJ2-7,CASSPGRGGYEQYF,TGTGCCAGCAGTCCAGGGAGGGGGGGTTACGAGCAGTACTTC
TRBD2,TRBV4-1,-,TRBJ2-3,CASSQGSGSGTDTQYF,TGCGCCAGCAGCCAAGGTAGCGGGAGTGGAACAGATACGCAGTATTTT
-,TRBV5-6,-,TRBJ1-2,CASSLASAGLYGYTF,TGTGCCAGCAGCTTGGCCTCGGCAGGACTTTATGGCTACACCTTC
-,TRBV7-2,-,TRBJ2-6,CASSLQGTGANVLTF,TGTGCCAGCAGCCTCCAGGGGACCGGGGCCAACGTCCTGACTTTC
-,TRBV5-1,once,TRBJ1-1,CASSLGGASTEAFF,TGCGCCAGCAGCTTGGGCGGTGCGAGCACTGAAGCTTTCTTT
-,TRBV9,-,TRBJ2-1,CASSVAGSLKSEQFF,TGTGCCAGCAGCGTCGCGGGTTCGCTTAAGAGCGAGCAGTTCTTC
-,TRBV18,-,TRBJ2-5,CASSPRVGETQYF,TGTGCCAGCTCACCCAGGGTCGGGGAGACCCAGTACTTC
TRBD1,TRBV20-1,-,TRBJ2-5,CSATQGQAQYF,TGCAGTGCCACCCAAGGACAGGCCCAGTACTTC
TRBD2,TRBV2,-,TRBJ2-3,CASKVTSGGLTDTQYF,TGTGCCAGCAAAGTAACTAGCGGGGGTTTGACAGATACGCAGTATTTT
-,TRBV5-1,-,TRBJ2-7,CASSIGRRGSSYEQYF,TGCGCCAGCAGCATTGGGAGACGGGGGAGCTCCTACGAGCAGTACTTC
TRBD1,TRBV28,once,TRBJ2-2,CASSYPGTVAGELFF,TGTGCCAGCAGTTACCCCGGGACAGTGGCCGGGGAGCTGTTTTTT
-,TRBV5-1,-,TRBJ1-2,CASSLAEVVNYGYTF,TGCGCCAGCAGCTTGGCGGAGGTGGTGAACTATGGCTACACCTTC
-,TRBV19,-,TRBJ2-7,CASSTGSYEQYF,TGTGCCAGTAGCACCGGTTCCTACGAGCAGTACTTC